This T cell receptor (beta chain) was recovered during a study of early T cells in non-severe SARS-CoV-2 infection. Study-level points and caveats: Clonotype matching in VDJdb favored anti-spike CD8 responses and did not capture private and CD4 specificities.

Deletions cut 1 base from V and 1 base from J, with 10 bases between. From germline, CDR1 is SGDLS and CDR2 YYNGEE. This CDR3 comprises 15 residues. Individual cDNA molecules were tagged with unique molecular identifiers. TCRdb re-derived calls from the 5' RACE reads in MiXCR, one entry per CDR3 protein. The sample consists of approximately 89,000 distinct CDR3 sequences, around 15% of them appearing once. About this clonotype itself: The antigen remains undetermined.

J is TRBJ2-3 and V is TRBV9; no definite D call. Sequencing input: whole blood. The clonotype originates from an adult who was a healthcare worker with PCR-confirmed SARS-CoV-2 infection or an uninfected control (not recorded which). In nucleotides, the CDR3 is TGTGCCAGCAGCGTAAAGTCTGTAGGCACAGATACGCAGTATTTT. It is translated as CASSVKSVGTDTQYF.